This T cell receptor beta chain was documented in a study of T-cell memory formation after mild COVID-19. In the study overall: TCR clusters were mostly donor specific.

Study-level results: CM and EM subsets held most contracting CD4+ clones; EMRA held CD8+ ones. There was no confirmation that second-wave clones peaking on day 37 were SARS-CoV-2 specific. Day 15 to 85 contracting clones showed balanced CD4/CD8; later expanders leaned CD4+.

TCRdb independently ran MiXCR on the 5' RACE reads; one entry per CDR3 protein. The sample consists of 95,000 to 120,000 distinct CDR3 sequences, 15% to 20% of them appearing once. Germline loops: CDR1 ENHRY, CDR2 SYGVKD. This CDR3 has 15 residues. With 2 bases clipped from V and 5 bases from J, the junction kept 6 bases outside the gene matches. In the case of this clonotype: Its antigen remains unknown.

The TCR was taken from a man in his late teens or twenties who had mild COVID-19 (a few samples of this study predate the infection). Cell type and time point are not known. This chain connects TRBV10-3 to TRBJ1-1; TRBD1 matches at 9 bases. The sample taken for sequencing was PBMCs or a T cell subset sorted from them (not recorded which). CDR3 loop: CAISEPGQGKTEAFF. The CDR3 bases are TGTGCCATCAGTGAGCCGGGACAGGGCAAAACTGAAGCTTTCTTT.